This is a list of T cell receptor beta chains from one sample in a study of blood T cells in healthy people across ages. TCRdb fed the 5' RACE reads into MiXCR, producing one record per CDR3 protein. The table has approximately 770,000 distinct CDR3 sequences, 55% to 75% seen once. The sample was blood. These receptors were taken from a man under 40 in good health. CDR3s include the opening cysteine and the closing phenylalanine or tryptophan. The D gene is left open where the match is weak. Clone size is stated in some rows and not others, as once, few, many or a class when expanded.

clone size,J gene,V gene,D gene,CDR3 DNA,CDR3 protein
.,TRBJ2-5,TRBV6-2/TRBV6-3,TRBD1,TGTGCCAGCAGATCAACAGGGGGCGCTGAGACCCAGTACTTC,CASRSTGGAETQYF
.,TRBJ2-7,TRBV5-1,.,TGCGCCAGCCAGAGGGAGCCATCTAAAACCTACGAGCAGTACTTC,CASQREPSKTYEQYF
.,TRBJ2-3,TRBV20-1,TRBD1,TGCAGGGTTACAGGGGCCGGGACGGAGGCAGATACGCAGTATTTT,CRVTGAGTEADTQYF
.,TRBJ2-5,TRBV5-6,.,TGTGCCAGCAGTTTGGTTTACAAGGAAGAGACCCAGTACTTC,CASSLVYKEETQYF
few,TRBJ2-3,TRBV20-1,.,TGCAGTGCTAGAGTCGGTAGCACAGATACGCAGTATTTT,CSARVGSTDTQYF
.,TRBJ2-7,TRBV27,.,TGTGCCAGCAGTTTAGGAGGGAATGGCGAGCAGTACTTC,CASSLGGNGEQYF
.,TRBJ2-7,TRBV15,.,TGTGCCACCAGCAGAGATGTAGGGTTGGGAGACGAGCAGTACTTC,CATSRDVGLGDEQYF
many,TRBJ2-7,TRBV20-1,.,TGCAGTGCTAGAGATTCGGGGTCCTACGAGCAGTACTTC,CSARDSGSYEQYF
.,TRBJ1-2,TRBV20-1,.,TGCAGTGCCCACTATGGCTACACCTTC,CSAHYGYTF
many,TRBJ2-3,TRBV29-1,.,TGCAGCGTTGAAGATGACCGCGAGGCCGAAACAGATACGCAGTATTTT,CSVEDDREAETDTQYF
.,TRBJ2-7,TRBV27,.,TGTGCCAGCAGTTTAGCCGTGGGTTCACAGGCGGCCGTAACCTCCACCTACGAGCAGTACTTC,CASSLAVGSQAAVTSTYEQYF
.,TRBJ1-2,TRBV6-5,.,TGTGCCAGCAGCCCTATATCCGGTGACAGGAGCTATGGCTACACCTTC,CASSPISGDRSYGYTF
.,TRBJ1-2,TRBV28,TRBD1,TGTGCCAGCAGTTCCCCGGGACAGGGGATGACTAACTATGGCTACACCTTC,CASSSPGQGMTNYGYTF
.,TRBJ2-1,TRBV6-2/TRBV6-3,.,TGTGCCAGCAGTCAAACCTACAATGAGCAGTTCTTC,CASSQTYNEQFF
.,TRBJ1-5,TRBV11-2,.,TGTGCCAGCAGCTTAGAGGGAGGAGGGAATCAGCCCCAGCATTTT,CASSLEGGGNQPQHF
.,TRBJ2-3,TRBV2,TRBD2,TGTGCCAGCAGGCTAGCGGGAGGGGAGTATTTT,CASRLAGGEYF
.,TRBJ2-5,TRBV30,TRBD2,TGTGCCTGGAGTGGGCCAGGGGCACTAGCGGGGGTTATGGAGACCCAGTACTTC,CAWSGPGALAGVMETQYF
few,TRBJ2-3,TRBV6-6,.,TGTGCCAGCAGCCAGGACAGAGGGACAATGGGTACGCAGTATTTT,CASSQDRGTMGTQYF
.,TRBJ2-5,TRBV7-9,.,TGTGCCAGCAGCTTAGCGGCAGGGCACGAGACCCAGTACTTC,CASSLAAGHETQYF
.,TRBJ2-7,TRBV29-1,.,TGCAGCGTTCAAGCAGATACCTACAATGAGCAGTACTTC,CSVQADTYNEQYF
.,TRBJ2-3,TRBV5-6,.,TGTGCCAGCAGCTACCCTGGGGGCGGAAGCACAGATACGCAGTATTTT,CASSYPGGGSTDTQYF
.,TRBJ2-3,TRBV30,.,TGTGCCTGGAGTGGCGGACAGAGCACAGATACGCAGTATTTT,CAWSGGQSTDTQYF
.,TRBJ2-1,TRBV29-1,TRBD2,TGCAGCGTCCCAGCGGGAGGGCCATATAAGCAGTTCTTC,CSVPAGGPYKQFF